This entry is about one T cell receptor (beta chain). Germline and junction disagree at one end, which may indicate a read error. TCRdb re-derived calls from the RT-PCR reads in MiXCR, one entry per CDR3 protein. This table holds hundreds of thousands of distinct CDR3 sequences, 14% found once. The CDR3 contains 18 residues. Germline lookup yields CDR1 MDHEN and CDR2 SYDVKM. The sample comprised memory CD4+ T cells from blood. This clonotype originated in a female donor in good health, serving as a healthy control. The chain has TRBV28 and TRBJ2-1; 7 nucleotides agree with TRBD2. The CDR3 coding sequence is TGTGCTAGCAGTTTTAACCCTTTACTTGGACTAGCCTACAATGAGCAGTTCTTC. It is translated as CASSFNPLLGLAYNEQFF. Variable domain in full (rest from reference TRBV28 and TRBJ2-1): DVKVTQSSRYLVKRTGEKVFLECVQDMDHENMFWYRQDPGLGLRLIYFSYDVKMKEKGDIPEGYSVSREKKERFSLILESASTNQTSMYLCASSFNPLLGLAYNEQFFGPGTRLTVL.